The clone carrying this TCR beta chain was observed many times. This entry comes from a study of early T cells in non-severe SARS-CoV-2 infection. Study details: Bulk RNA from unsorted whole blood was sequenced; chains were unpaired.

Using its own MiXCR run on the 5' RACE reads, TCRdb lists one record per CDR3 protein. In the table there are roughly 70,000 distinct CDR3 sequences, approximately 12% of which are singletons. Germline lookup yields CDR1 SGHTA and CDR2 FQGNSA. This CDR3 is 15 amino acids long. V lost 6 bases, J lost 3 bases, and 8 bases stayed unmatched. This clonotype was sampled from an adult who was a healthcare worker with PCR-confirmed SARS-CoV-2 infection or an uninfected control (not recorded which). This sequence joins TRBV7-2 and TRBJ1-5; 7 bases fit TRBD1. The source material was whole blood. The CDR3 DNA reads TGTGCCAGCAGGCCTACAGGGGAAATCAATCAGCCCCAGCATTTT. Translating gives CASRPTGEINQPQHF.